This T cell receptor beta chain was recovered during a study of cytomegalovirus exposure and HLA in healthy donors. Study findings and constraints: As a later analysis showed, a missense DCLRE1C variant was linked to trimming of TCR beta V- and J-genes.

PCR primers comprised 60 Vbeta and 13 Jbeta primers. Data came from immunoSEQ multiplex PCR; TCRdb stores just in-frame clones and leaves some out. The table includes 120,000 or so clones, roughly four fifths detected once. The CDR3 totals 14 residues. Germline CDR1 SGHRS, CDR2 YFSETQ. The V segment lost 0 bases and the J segment 6 bases; nucleotides outside the gene matches: 3. Comments on this clone: Its antigen is not known.

The TCR comes from a man aged 40-50 years in good health and CMV-seronegative. This rearrangement joins TRBV5-1 to TRBJ2-1; 7 bases line up with TRBD1. Sequenced material: PBMCs. This CDR3 reads CASSLGDRSNEQFF. The DNA for the CDR3 is TGCGCCAGCAGCTTGGGGGACAGATCCAATGAGCAGTTCTTC.